This record concerns one T cell receptor (beta chain) sequence. CDR3 size: 14 residues. Germline V gene sequence: CDR1 MNHEY, CDR2 SVGAGI. V dropped 6 bases and J dropped 6; count of bases not matched to a gene: 7. This entry is derived from a study of blood T cell repertoires in COVID-19. Study context: Collection of acute and convalescent COVID-19 samples took place in the United States, Italy and Spain. T cells, B-cell-depleted T cells, or PBMCs provided the cDNA or gDNA that served as material.

In the authors' workflow: The assay estimated nucleated cells by amplifying reference gene primers. Only in-frame clones appear in the TCRdb table, and some are missing; sequencing was by immunoSEQ multiplex PCR. The V and J calls and clone size were taken over from that table, and D and trimming were inferred from the DNA. The sample contains 250,000 or so clones, approximately 89% of which appear only once. The TCR sequence derives from a man aged 35 to 55 with active or convalescent COVID-19. The chain combines TRBV6-5 with TRBJ1-2; TRBD1 agrees at 10 bases. Sequenced sample: peripheral blood. Here the CDR3 DNA reads TGTGCCAGCAGATCGACAGGGGGCGGGAATGGCTACACCTTC. Protein product: CASRSTGGGNGYTF.